Given below is one T cell receptor (beta chain) in context. This entry belongs to a study of neurological immune-mediated disorders. Overall study: Within the group of about 35 multiple sclerosis patients, 31 were relapsing-remitting, while 3 were secondary progressive.

V gave up 4 bases and J gave up 0 bases; unmatched junction bases: 10. Germline assignment: CDR1 SGHRS and CDR2 YFSETQ. The CDR3 length is 17 residues. The unsorted libraries originated from 2 million PBMCs kept at -80 C. TCRdb re-analysed the 5' RACE reads in MiXCR, keeping a single row per CDR3 protein. The sample carries roughly 100,000 distinct CDR3 sequences, around 3.3% recorded once. The receptor was isolated from a young woman with multiple sclerosis. This chain uses TRBV5-1 with TRBJ2-1; TRBD2 matches at 7 bases. Sample: PBMCs. DNA for the CDR3: TGCGCCAGCAGCCCTAACCCCGGGGGGAGCTCCTACAATGAGCAGTTCTTC. This codes for CASSPNPGGSSYNEQFF.